This TCR beta chain stems from a study of T cell repertoires in ileal Crohn's disease. Germline values: CDR1 SNHLY, CDR2 FYNNEI. The length of the CDR3 is 14 residues. V lost 6 bases to trimming and J lost 8 bases; unmatched junction nucleotides: 11. Produced via immunoSEQ multiplex PCR; TCRdb's table is partial and in-frame only. The table has some 14,000 clones, around 80% seen once. This chain uses TRBV2 with TRBJ1-2; 8 bases are a match to TRBD1. This TCR derives from an adult with Crohn's disease. Sequenced sample: ileal tissue. The CDR3, as DNA: TGTGCCAGCAGGTCGCTGGGACAGGACGGGGGCTACACCTTC. Translated: CASRSLGQDGGYTF.